Listed here are 2 T cell receptor beta chains from one sample, sequenced in a study of blood T cell repertoires in COVID-19. Only in-frame clones appear in the TCRdb table, and some are missing; sequencing was by immunoSEQ multiplex PCR. The table has 200,000 to 250,000 clones, 80% to 85% seen once. The source material was peripheral blood. The receptors derive from a woman aged 25 to 39 who had recovered from COVID-19.

The chain has TRBV3-1 (or the pseudogene TRBV3-2) and TRBJ2-3; no clear D. This CDR3 has 14 amino acids. The ends were cut back, 2 bases at V and 5 bases at J, with 11 bases in the middle. Germline CDR1 is LGHDT and CDR2 is YNNKEL (reference sequence). Here the CDR3 reads CASSQRWSGDTQYF. For the CDR3, the DNA is TGTGCCAGCAGCCAACGTTGGTCGGGAGATACGCAGTATTTT.

The chain recombines TRBV19 with TRBJ2-1; a weak D match, TRBD1 (6 bases). Germline CDR1 reads LNHDA; CDR2 reads SQIVND (reference sequence). This CDR3 spans 14 amino acids. The V and J ends lost 7 bases and 5 bases respectively, with 15 bases between them. The CDR3 reads CASIGGRKHNEQFF. CDR3 nucleotides: TGTGCCAGTATAGGGGGACGGAAACACAATGAGCAGTTCTTC.